This T cell receptor beta chain appears in the sequencing data of a study of T cells after yellow fever vaccination. Germline V gives CDR1 SEHNR, CDR2 FQNEAQ (reference sequence). This CDR3 is 12 amino acids long. The germline V and J ends were trimmed by 3 bases and 9 bases, with 9 bases remaining between them. This clonotype was counted a few times. Template switching with 5'RACE generated the TCR cDNA and added a universal primer site and UMIs. TCRdb re-called the 5' RACE reads with MiXCR, one entry per CDR3 protein. Of around 250,000 distinct CDR3 sequences in the sample, 5.2% were seen once. This chain uses TRBV7-9 with TRBJ1-5; no definite D call. Sample: CD4+ T cells sorted from PBMCs, taken on the day of the yellow fever booster vaccination. This TCR derives from a man younger than 30 who received the YFV17D yellow fever vaccine. The CDR3: CASSFGLSPQHF. The CDR3 DNA is TGTGCCAGCAGCTTTGGACTCTCGCCCCAGCATTTT.